This T cell receptor (beta chain) emerged from a study of control samples from healthy donors and cancer patients. Sequenced by immunoSEQ multiplex PCR; TCRdb stores in-frame clones only, minus some. In the table there are roughly 150,000 clones, around 90% of which are singletons. The germline V and J ends were trimmed by 4 bases and 8 bases, with 11 bases remaining between them. Germline assignment: CDR1 ENHRY and CDR2 SYGVKD. The CDR3 loop spans 13 amino acids. The sequenced material came from blood. This receptor was identified in a man younger than 45 in good health. The rearrangement uses TRBV10-3 and TRBJ1-4; D ambiguous. This CDR3 is CAISGREGEKLFF. CDR3 DNA: TGTGCCATCAGTGGAAGGGAAGGAGAAAAACTGTTTTTT.